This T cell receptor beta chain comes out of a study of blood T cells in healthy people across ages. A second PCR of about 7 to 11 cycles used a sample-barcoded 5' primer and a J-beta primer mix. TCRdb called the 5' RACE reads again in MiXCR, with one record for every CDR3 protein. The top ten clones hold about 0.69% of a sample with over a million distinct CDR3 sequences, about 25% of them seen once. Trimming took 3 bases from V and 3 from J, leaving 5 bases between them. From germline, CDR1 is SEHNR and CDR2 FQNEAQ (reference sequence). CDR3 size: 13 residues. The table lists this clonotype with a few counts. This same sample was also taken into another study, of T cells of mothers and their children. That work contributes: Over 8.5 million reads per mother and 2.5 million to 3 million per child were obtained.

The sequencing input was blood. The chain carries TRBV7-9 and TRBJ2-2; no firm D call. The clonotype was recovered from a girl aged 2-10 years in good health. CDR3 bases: TGTGCCAGCAGCTTTCTAGACACCGGGGAGCTGTTTTTT. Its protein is CASSFLDTGELFF.